The 26 T cell receptor beta chains presented below share a single source sample, sequenced in a study of cytomegalovirus exposure and HLA in healthy donors. Use of 60 Vbeta and 13 Jbeta primers characterized the PCR. Sequencing was performed with immunoSEQ multiplex PCR; in TCRdb, only in-frame clones are kept and a portion is missing. Of roughly 100,000 clones in the sample, more than 80% were seen once. The source material was PBMCs. The origin of the receptors is a man younger than 30 in good health and CMV-seronegative.

The chain has TRBV7-9 and TRBJ1-1; D is unresolved. Trimming cost V 2 bases and J 2 bases, with 9 bases left between them. The CDR3 has 14 amino acids. The germline CDR1 and CDR2 sequences are SEHNR and FQNEAQ (reference sequence). CDR3 residues: CASSLSGVNTEAFF. CDR3 nucleotides: TGTGCCAGCAGCTTATCCGGGGTAAACACTGAAGCTTTCTTT.

V usage is TRBV28 and J usage is TRBJ1-1; tentatively, D is TRBD1 (5 bases). CDR1 is MDHEN and CDR2 is SYDVKM in the germline V gene. V was clipped by 8 bases and J by 0 bases, with 13 bases between them. There are 14 residues in the CDR3. This CDR3 is CASAPGEMNTEAFF. The CDR3 bases are TGTGCCAGCGCCCCGGGGGAGATGAACACTGAAGCTTTCTTT.

V and J are TRBV25-1 and TRBJ1-2; the match to TRBD1 covers 7 bases. J lost 4 bases, V lost 6 bases, and 8 bases had no gene match. The CDR3 consists of 14 residues. CDR1 is MGHDK, CDR2 SYGVNS, per germline. This CDR3 is CASSDRATIYGYTF. The CDR3 DNA reads as TGTGCCAGCAGCGACAGGGCGACCATCTATGGCTACACCTTC.

V is TRBV6-5 and J is TRBJ1-4, with TRBD1 as a possible D gene (5 bases). This CDR3 region has 14 residues. V was trimmed by 10 bases and J by 0 bases, leaving 12 bases between them. Germline CDR1 reads MNHEY; CDR2 reads SVGAGI. DNA for the CDR3: TGTGCCACCAAAAGGGGTCCAACTAATGAAAAACTGTTTTTT. This translates into CATKRGPTNEKLFF.

J is TRBJ1-2 and V is TRBV25-1; TRBD1 aligns across 9 bases. V trimming: 4 bases; J trimming: 5 bases; junction bases outside the gene matches: 5. CDR3 size: 14 residues. CDR1 and CDR2 from the germline V gene are MGHDK and SYGVNS. CDR3 sequence: CASSVGQGKYGYTF. CDR3 bases: TGTGCCAGCAGTGTGGGACAGGGAAAATATGGCTACACCTTC.

The rearrangement uses TRBV7-2 and TRBJ2-3; TRBD2 matches at 12 bases. This CDR3 spans 16 amino acids. CDR1 SGHTA and CDR2 FQGNSA come from the germline V gene. V shed 4 bases, J shed 2 bases, and the junction held 4 bases outside the gene matches. CDR3 sequence: CASSSGLAGLTDTQYF. The CDR3 region has the DNA TGTGCCAGCAGCTCCGGACTAGCGGGGCTCACAGATACGCAGTATTTT.

The V gene is TRBV11-3, the J gene TRBJ2-7; 7 bases align to TRBD2. Losses at the gene ends were 2 bases for V and 2 bases for J; bases not matched to a gene: 12. Germline V gene data show CDR1 as SGHNT and CDR2 as YENEEA. CDR3 size: 17 residues. CDR3 amino acids: CASSLFAGGGRPYEQYF. DNA of the CDR3: TGTGCCAGCAGCTTATTCGCTGGGGGAGGGAGACCCTACGAGCAGTACTTC.

The gene calls are TRBV11-3 and TRBJ2-2; 9 bases map to TRBD1. Unmatched junction bases numbered 4, after V lost 5 bases and J lost 6 bases. In germline, CDR1 is SGHNT, CDR2 YENEEA. The CDR3 covers 14 residues. Here the CDR3 reads CASSTRQGAGELFF. The CDR3 DNA reads as TGTGCCAGCAGCACCCGACAGGGGGCCGGGGAGCTGTTTTTT.

In nucleotides, the CDR3 is TGTGCCAGCAGCGTAGTTTCGGGGTCGCGGGGGGCGTTCACCGGGGAGCTGTTTTTT. Translating it yields CASSVVSGSRGAFTGELFF. This chain links TRBV9 with TRBJ2-2; 8 bases are shared with TRBD2. The J segment lost 4 bases and the V segment lost 0 bases, leaving 14 bases of the junction unmatched. Germline lookup yields CDR1 SGDLS and CDR2 YYNGEE. The length of the CDR3 is 19 residues.

The V gene is TRBV19, the J gene TRBJ2-2, with D tentatively TRBD1 (6 bases). Germline V gene data show CDR1 as LNHDA and CDR2 as SQIVND (reference sequence). This CDR3 comprises 15 residues. With 7 bases removed from V and 3 bases from J, the gap between germline ends came to 15 bases. CDR3 sequence (DNA): TGTGCCAGTACCCCCAGGGGACCGGACACCGGGGAGCTGTTTTTT. This encodes CASTPRGPDTGELFF.

This chain joins TRBV15 and TRBJ2-1, with 10 bases identical to TRBD2. The CDR3 runs to 15 residues. Germline V gene data show CDR1 as LNHNV and CDR2 as YYDKDF (reference sequence). J gave up 8 bases and V 1 base, and 5 bases lay outside the gene matches. This chain's CDR3 is CATSRAAGGRDEQFF. For the CDR3, the DNA is TGTGCCACCAGCAGAGCAGCGGGAGGGCGGGATGAGCAGTTCTTC.

This clone was seen more than once but under ten times. This chain uses TRBV6-5 with TRBJ2-1; weak D call: TRBD2 (5 bases). V was pared by 2 bases and J by 5 bases, with 7 bases between. This CDR3 region has 13 residues. Per germline, CDR1 MNHEY and CDR2 SVGAGI. The CDR3 sequence is CASSYGENNEQFF. The CDR3 DNA follows: TGTGCCAGCAGTTACGGGGAGAACAATGAGCAGTTCTTC.

The V and J genes are TRBV5-6 and TRBJ1-3; D possibly corresponds to TRBD1 (5 bases). The length of the CDR3 is 16 residues. Germline-derived CDR1 and CDR2 are SGHDT and YYEEEE. Between the trimmed V and J ends, which lost 1 base and 4 bases, there was a span of 15 bases. The CDR3: CASSLTAGMGGNTIYF. In DNA form, the CDR3 reads TGTGCCAGCAGCTTGACGGCAGGGATGGGAGGAAACACCATATATTTT.

The chain recombines TRBV18 with TRBJ1-4, with TRBD1 matching over 7 bases. The CDR3 is 14 amino acids. Germline lookup yields CDR1 KGHSH and CDR2 LQKENI. V lost 3 bases to trimming and J lost 8 bases; unmatched junction nucleotides: 6. CDR3 DNA: TGTGCCAGCTCACCGCAGGGGGAAAGAGAAAAACTGTTTTTT. Its translation: CASSPQGEREKLFF.

This clone was recorded once. This chain uses TRBV2 with TRBJ2-7; TRBD1 matches at 9 bases. CDR3 length: 14 residues. V was clipped by 6 bases and J by 3 bases; unmatched bases: 6. Looked up from germline, CDR1 is SNHLY and CDR2 is FYNNEI. The CDR3 region is CASRPGGQGYEQYF. The DNA of the CDR3 is TGTGCCAGCAGACCCGGGGGACAGGGCTACGAGCAGTACTTC.

J is TRBJ2-2 and V is TRBV5-8; D unresolved. Deletions cut 4 bases from V and 1 base from J, with 5 bases between. CDR1 is SGHTS, CDR2 YDEGEE, per germline. The CDR3 totals 13 residues. The CDR3 bases are TGTGCCAGCAGCCCCGGGAACACCGGGGAGCTGTTTTTT. Protein product: CASSPGNTGELFF. The full variable domain, with the rest looked up from reference TRBV5-8 and TRBJ2-2, is EAGVTQSPTHLIKTRGQQATLRCSPISGHTSVYWYQQALGLGLQFLLWYDEGEERNRGNFPPRFSGRQFPNYSSELNVNALELEDSALYLCASSPGNTGELFFGEGSRLTVL.

This chain uses TRBV10-3 with TRBJ2-1, with TRBD2 matching 10 bases. V was clipped by 6 bases and J by 0 bases; unmatched bases: 5. CDR3 length: 16 residues. Germline CDR1 is ENHRY and CDR2 is SYGVKD. The CDR3 here is CAIRGTSAISYNEQFF. For the CDR3, the DNA is TGTGCCATCAGGGGGACTAGCGCCATCTCCTACAATGAGCAGTTCTTC.

J is TRBJ2-1 and V is TRBV5-8, with 13 bases identical to TRBD2. Germline CDR1 reads SGHTS; CDR2 reads YDEGEE. Losses at the gene ends were 3 bases for V and 5 bases for J; bases not matched to a gene: 8. This CDR3 comprises 17 residues. The CDR3 spells CASSSGPGLAGHNEQFF. Written as DNA, the CDR3 is TGTGCCAGCAGCTCGGGACCGGGACTAGCGGGACACAATGAGCAGTTCTTC. Supplemented by reference TRBV5-8 and TRBJ2-1, the full variable domain reads EAGVTQSPTHLIKTRGQQATLRCSPISGHTSVYWYQQALGLGLQFLLWYDEGEERNRGNFPPRFSGRQFPNYSSELNVNALELEDSALYLCASSSGPGLAGHNEQFFGPGTRLTVL.

The V and J genes are TRBV7-2 and TRBJ1-1, with 8 nucleotides matching TRBD1. CDR1 SGHTA and CDR2 FQGNSA come from the germline V gene. CDR3 length: 18 amino acids. The J segment lost 1 base and the V segment lost 0 bases, leaving 10 bases of the junction unmatched. The CDR3 loop is CASSLATIRQGKNTEAFF. CDR3 sequence (DNA): TGTGCCAGCAGCTTAGCCACTATCCGACAGGGGAAGAACACTGAAGCTTTCTTT.

The chain has TRBV6-5 and TRBJ2-1, with 7 nucleotides matching TRBD2. The CDR3 covers 16 residues. The germline V gene has CDR1 MNHEY and CDR2 SVGAGI. Germline trimming cut 2 bases from V and 1 base from J; bases unmatched to any gene: 5. The CDR3 reads CASSYRGVGSYNEQFF. CDR3 sequence (DNA): TGTGCCAGCAGTTACCGGGGGGTAGGGTCCTACAATGAGCAGTTCTTC.

The chain joins TRBV16 to TRBJ2-7; the D gene is possibly TRBD2 (6 bases). CDR1 and CDR2 from the germline V gene are KGHSY and FQNENV. The CDR3 contains 15 residues. V was shortened by 0 bases and J by 3 bases, with 12 bases between the two germline ends. The CDR3 coding sequence is TGTGCCAGCAGCCAATCGACTAGGCTCGTCTACGAGCAGTACTTC. Translating it yields CASSQSTRLVYEQYF. The full variable domain, in which reference TRBV16 and TRBJ2-7 provide the parts outside the CDR3, is GEEVAQTPKHLVRGEGQKAKLYCAPIKGHSYVFWYQQVLKNEFKFLISFQNENVFDETGMPKERFSAKCLPNSPCSLEIQATKLEDSAVYFCASSQSTRLVYEQYFGPGTRLTVT.

The genes are TRBV27 and TRBJ1-2; D might be TRBD1 (6 bases). From germline, CDR1 is MNHEY and CDR2 SMNVEV (reference sequence). The CDR3 consists of 14 residues. The germline V and J ends were trimmed by 0 bases and 5 bases, with 10 bases remaining between them. The DNA of the CDR3 is TGTGCCAGCAGTTTATCGATGACAGGATATGGCTACACCTTC. Translation gives CASSLSMTGYGYTF.

This clone was counted a single time. The CDR3 reads CASSFDRPEAFF. CDR3 sequence (DNA): TGTGCCAGCAGCTTTGACAGACCTGAAGCTTTCTTT. The chain combines TRBV11-3 with TRBJ1-1; tentatively, D is TRBD1 (5 bases). Germline loops: CDR1 SGHNT, CDR2 YENEEA. Trimming left V 3 bases short and J 6 bases short, with 8 bases between. CDR3 size: 12 residues.

This clone was observed a single time. The chain's CDR3 is CASSPSDSPYEQYF. The CDR3 region has the DNA TGTGCCAGCAGCCCGTCGGACTCACCCTACGAGCAGTACTTC. The rearrangement links TRBV14 to TRBJ2-7, with D perhaps TRBD2 (5 bases). V lost 4 bases to trimming and J lost 2 bases, with 12 bases between them. CDR1 is SGHDN, CDR2 FVKESK, per germline. This CDR3 has 14 amino acids.

The chain employs TRBV12-5 and TRBJ1-2, with TRBD1 as a possible D gene (5 bases). V lost 0 bases and J 8 bases, leaving 10 bases between the germline ends. Germline CDR1 and CDR2: LGHNT and FRNRAP. The CDR3 is 13 amino acids. The CDR3 DNA follows: TGTGCTAGTGGTTTGGTAGGGGCGGCGGGCTACACCTTC. It translates to CASGLVGAAGYTF. The variable domain in full, with the rest retrieved from reference TRBV12-5 and TRBJ1-2, is DARVTQTPRHKVTEMGQEVTMRCQPILGHNTVFWYRQTMMQGLELLAYFRNRAPLDDSGMPKDRFSAEMPDATLATLKIQPSEPRDSAVYFCASGLVGAAGYTFGSGTRLTVV.

This chain joins TRBV7-2 and TRBJ2-7; 7 bases line up with TRBD1. The trim removed 3 bases at V and 1 base at J, leaving 6 bases unmatched. The CDR3 length is 15 residues. From germline, CDR1 is SGHTA and CDR2 FQGNSA. The CDR3: CASSLGRGLSYEQYF. In DNA, the CDR3 is TGTGCCAGCAGCTTGGGTAGGGGGCTATCCTACGAGCAGTACTTC.